The rows below give T cell receptor beta chains drawn from one sample of a study of blood T cells in healthy people across ages. TCRdb recomputed calls from the 5' RACE reads with MiXCR, one row per CDR3 protein. The table has 700,000 to 950,000 distinct CDR3 sequences, roughly 44% seen once; the top ten hold roughly 19%. Sequenced input: blood. The receptors originated from a woman aged 60-70 years in good health. CDR3s include the opening cysteine and the closing phenylalanine or tryptophan. D genes are given only for firm matches.

V gene	J gene	D gene	CDR3 protein
TRBV28	TRBJ2-6	TRBD1	CASTSGGSGANVLTF
TRBV20-1	TRBJ1-4	TRBD1	CSASPPGQGAEKLFF
TRBV29-1	TRBJ2-7	.	CSVEDREQYF
TRBV7-2	TRBJ2-3	TRBD2	CASSPLAGARADTQYF
TRBV29-1	TRBJ1-1	.	CSVVSLGAYTEAFF
TRBV6-5	TRBJ2-1	TRBD2	CASSSELAAYNEQFF
TRBV20-1	TRBJ2-5	TRBD2	CSARASGGRETQYF
TRBV5-6	TRBJ1-1	TRBD1	CASSLGQGEHTEAFF
TRBV29-1	TRBJ1-5	.	CSAADEGNQPQHF
TRBV6-2/TRBV6-3	TRBJ2-5	.	CASKWGSTQETQYF
TRBV7-8	TRBJ1-2	.	CASSPLTGPANYGYTF
TRBV5-1	TRBJ2-1	TRBD1	CASSRGDRGGEQFF
TRBV6-2/TRBV6-3	TRBJ2-5	TRBD2	CASSQSVAGGRETQYF
TRBV3-1	TRBJ1-4	.	CASSQGSWGKLFF
TRBV6-1	.	.	CANNLYEQYF
TRBV15	TRBJ1-4	.	CATSRDREGANEKLFF
TRBV18	TRBJ2-7	TRBD1	CASSPQSPGQGATYEQYF
TRBV7-3	TRBJ2-5	.	CASSLMGEAETQYF
TRBV6-2/TRBV6-3	TRBJ2-4	.	CASSYSEPSPQIAKNIQYF
TRBV29-1	TRBJ2-7	.	CSSGKSPYEQYF
TRBV7-2	TRBJ2-5	TRBD1	CASSLQGQGARTQYF
TRBV5-5	TRBJ2-7	.	CASSLGLDAYEQYF
TRBV28	TRBJ1-6	.	CASTSRAGRWPGNSPLHF
TRBV9	TRBJ2-1	.	CASSMDLRRQFF
TRBV12-3/TRBV12-4	TRBJ2-7	TRBD2	CASKRGARLNEQYF
TRBV12-3/TRBV12-4	TRBJ2-1	.	CASSFGGGEQFF
TRBV20-1	TRBJ1-2	.	CSARETGYGYTF
TRBV6-1	TRBJ1-2	.	CASSEALPGDGYTF